Listed here is a single T cell receptor (beta chain). Its antigen remains unknown. The CDR3 covers 15 residues. V was cut by 6 bases and J by 5 bases, with 19 bases left in between. CDR1 is SNHLY, CDR2 FYNNEI, per germline. This specimen comes from a study of cytomegalovirus exposure and HLA in healthy donors. Overall study: Among about 400 genotyped donors, approximately 80% fell in the Caucasian-associated ancestry cluster.

Study findings and constraints: In a later analysis, TCR beta V- and J-gene trimming was associated with a missense DCLRE1C variant. More than 15,000 TCR beta sequences were associated with HLA alleles at 0.05 false discovery rate in a later analysis.

With 60 Vbeta and 13 Jbeta primers, the PCR was carried out. Assay: immunoSEQ multiplex PCR; the TCRdb copy retains only in-frame clones and omits some. Of some 150,000 clones in the sample, about 62% were seen once. The chain is built from TRBV2 and TRBJ1-2; tentatively, D is TRBD1 (5 bases). The sequenced sample was PBMCs. This sequence was found in a man in his forties or fifties in good health and CMV-seronegative. The CDR3 DNA is TGTGCCAGCAGGGCCGGGACTCCTGAGGGGTATGGCTACACCTTC. It is translated as CASRAGTPEGYGYTF.